This passage covers 23 T cell receptor beta chains from one sample sequenced in a study of graft-versus-host responses after intestinal transplantation (dated by TCRdb to the early 2020s). The library was made by the immunoSEQ multiplex PCR assay. TCRdb obtained this table from immuneACCESS and retained in-frame rearrangements with V and J assigned. These tables miss some clones; where compared with another copy, unresolved V genes account for less than half of the shortfall, and the remainder is unexplained. Recorded for this sample are about 98,000 clones; about 84% of them occurred a single time. The ten largest clones add up to 1.4% of the sample. The sample here was PBMCs, taken 255 days after intestinal transplant. The receptors were sampled from a human patient who received an intestinal transplant, so some T cells may come from the graft donor.

The J gene is TRBJ2-1, the V gene TRBV19; the match to TRBD2 covers 14 bases. Trimming removed 4 bases from V and 4 bases from J; junction bases left unmatched: 18. CDR3 length: 21 amino acids. From germline, CDR1 is LNHDA and CDR2 SQIVND (reference sequence). CDR3 in amino acids: CASSRVATGTSGRGGYNEQFF. CDR3 coding DNA: TGTGCCAGTAGTAGGGTAGCCACCGGGACTAGCGGGAGAGGAGGTTACAATGAGCAGTTCTTC. The full variable domain, completed using reference TRBV19 and TRBJ2-1, is DGGITQSPKYLFRKEGQNVTLSCEQNLNHDAMYWYRQDPGQGLRLIYYSQIVNDFQKGDIAEGYSVSREKKESFPLTVTSAQKNPTAFYLCASSRVATGTSGRGGYNEQFFGPGTRLTVL.

Written as DNA, the CDR3 is TGTGCCAGCAGTTCCCAGGGGACCCCGACAGGGGGTTATGGCTACACCTTC. Its protein is CASSSQGTPTGGYGYTF. The V call is TRBV7-3, the J call TRBJ1-2, with 9 bases fitting TRBD1. After removal of 6 bases from V and 5 bases from J, the junction contained 16 bases not matched to a gene. This CDR3 comprises 17 residues. In germline, CDR1 is SGHTA, CDR2 FQGTGA.

The J gene is TRBJ1-2, the V gene TRBV6-1, with 7 bases matching TRBD1. The germline gives CDR1 MNHNS, CDR2 SASEGT. The J segment lost 3 bases and the V segment lost 2 bases, leaving 0 bases of the junction unmatched. The CDR3 spans 13 residues. This CDR3 is CASSEQGDYGYTF. For the CDR3, the DNA is TGTGCCAGCAGTGAACAGGGGGACTATGGCTACACCTTC.

There are a few counts of this clone. The chain combines TRBV6-4 with TRBJ2-6, with D hard to call. CDR1 and CDR2 (germline): MRHNA, SNTAGT. V shed 2 bases and J shed 0 bases, with 2 bases lying between them. The CDR3 consists of 14 residues. The CDR3 sequence: CASSDNSGANVLTF. The CDR3 DNA is TGTGCCAGCAGTGACAACTCTGGGGCCAACGTCCTGACTTTC.

The chain carries TRBV25-1 and TRBJ1-6, with a possible D match to TRBD1 (5 bases). In germline, CDR1 is MGHDK, CDR2 SYGVNS. The length of the CDR3 is 13 residues. Trimming left V 2 bases short and J 6 bases short, with 5 bases between. The CDR3 region has the DNA TGTGCCAGCAGTGAAGGGGGTAATTCACCCCTCCACTTT. Translation gives CASSEGGNSPLHF.

The genes are TRBV10-3 and TRBJ2-1; 7 bases are a match to TRBD2. Trimming took 6 bases from V and 8 from J; bases not matched to a gene: 10. The CDR3 contains 14 residues. Germline values: CDR1 ENHRY, CDR2 SYGVKD. The CDR3 DNA reads TGTGCCATCAGGAGAAGCGGGATAAACGATGAGCAGTTCTTC. As protein: CAIRRSGINDEQFF.

The chain combines TRBV7-9 with TRBJ2-5; 10 bases map to TRBD1. Germline V gives CDR1 SEHNR, CDR2 FQNEAQ (reference sequence). V gave up 5 bases and J gave up 5 bases; unmatched junction bases: 5. The CDR3 is made up of 14 amino acids. The CDR3: CASSGTGAWETQYF. CDR3 bases: TGTGCCAGCAGCGGGACAGGGGCGTGGGAGACCCAGTACTTC.

CDR3 nucleotides: TGTGCCAGCAGCGGACCGACCCCGGCAGAGACCCAGTACTTC. Amino acid sequence: CASSGPTPAETQYF. V is TRBV9 and J is TRBJ2-5; D is undetermined. CDR1 is SGDLS and CDR2 is YYNGEE in the germline V gene. The ends were cut back, 3 bases at V and 4 bases at J, with 13 bases in the middle. The CDR3 covers 14 residues. Full variable domain (outside the CDR3, taken from reference TRBV9 and TRBJ2-5): DSGVTQTPKHLITATGQRVTLRCSPRSGDLSVYWYQQSLDQGLQFLIQYYNGEERAKGNILERFSAQQFPDLHSELNLSSLELGDSALYFCASSGPTPAETQYFGPGTRLLVL.

This chain connects TRBV28 to TRBJ2-5; tentatively, D is TRBD1 or TRBD2 (5 bases each). Germline-derived CDR1 and CDR2 are MDHEN and SYDVKM. The CDR3 covers 13 residues. With 5 bases removed from V and 1 base from J, the gap between germline ends came to 8 bases. This CDR3 reads CASSQGAQETQYF. In nucleotides, the CDR3 is TGTGCCAGCAGTCAGGGAGCCCAAGAGACCCAGTACTTC.

The V call is TRBV6-4, the J call TRBJ2-1; 9 nucleotides line up with TRBD2. The CDR3 is 14 residues long. In germline, CDR1 is MRHNA, CDR2 SNTAGT. V trimming: 0 bases; J trimming: 6 bases; junction bases outside the gene matches: 0. The CDR3 bases are TGTGCCAGCAGTGACTCGCGGGGGGGCAATGAGCAGTTCTTC. Its translation is CASSDSRGGNEQFF.

The chain combines TRBV5-6 with TRBJ2-3; 7 nucleotides line up with TRBD1. The CDR3 has 15 residues. Germline CDR1 reads SGHDT; CDR2 reads YYEEEE. V gave up 0 bases and J gave up 3 bases; unmatched junction bases: 4. The DNA of the CDR3 is TGTGCCAGCAGCTTGGGGTCCAGGGGGACAGATACGCAGTATTTT. Translated: CASSLGSRGTDTQYF.

This chain joins TRBV7-8 and TRBJ2-2, with a tentative D call TRBD1 (5 bases). This CDR3 comprises 16 residues. Trimming stripped 2 bases from V and 4 bases from J, with 14 bases between. CDR1 and CDR2 (germline): SGHVS, FQNEAQ. The CDR3, as DNA: TGTGCCAGCAGCTTATTCGGCAGGGTCGGCACCGGGGAGCTGTTTTTT. This sequence encodes CASSLFGRVGTGELFF.

The chain employs TRBV11-2 and TRBJ1-5, with D perhaps TRBD1 (6 bases). V was trimmed by 4 bases and J by 4 bases, leaving 11 bases between them. This CDR3 spans 14 amino acids. The V gene's germline CDR1 is SGHAT and CDR2 FQNNGV. The CDR3 sequence: CASSSRGANQPQHF. The CDR3 nucleotides read TGTGCCAGCAGCTCTAGGGGGGCTAATCAGCCCCAGCATTTT.

The chain carries TRBV9 and TRBJ2-3, with 7 bases lining up with TRBD2. Per the germline V gene, CDR1 is SGDLS and CDR2 is YYNGEE. The junction had 12 bases not matched to a gene; V was cut back by 0 bases and J by 2 bases. This CDR3 spans 18 amino acids. CDR3 protein: CASSVAEASAGDTDTQYF. The CDR3 nucleotides are TGTGCCAGCAGCGTAGCGGAGGCTAGCGCGGGAGACACAGATACGCAGTATTTT.

V gene TRBV7-9 combines with J gene TRBJ2-1; D perhaps matches TRBD1 (7 bases). V dropped 8 bases and J dropped 8 bases, with 13 bases sitting between them. The CDR3 has 12 amino acids. Germline V gene data show CDR1 as SEHNR and CDR2 as FQNEAQ (reference sequence). The CDR3 nucleotides are TGTGCCAGCGGGCAGGGGGGCCATGAGCAGTTCTTC. Translation: CASGQGGHEQFF. Drawing the rest from reference TRBV7-9 and TRBJ2-1, the complete variable domain is DTGVSQNPRHKITKRGQNVTFRCDPISEHNRLYWYRQTLGQGPEFLTYFQNEAQLEKSRLLSDRFSAERPKGSFSTLEIQRTEQGDSAMYLCASGQGGHEQFFGPGTRLTVL.

The rearrangement joins TRBV10-2 to TRBJ2-5, with 11 nucleotides matching TRBD2. The CDR3 sequence is 14 residues long. Germline V gene sequence: CDR1 WSHSY, CDR2 SAAADI. V lost 4 bases and J lost 5; bases outside the gene matches: 3. The CDR3 spells CASSASGGFETQYF. CDR3 in DNA: TGCGCCAGCAGTGCTAGCGGGGGGTTTGAGACCCAGTACTTC.

CDR3 DNA: TGTGCCAGCAGTGTCGGAGAGACCCAGTACTTC. Translated: CASSVGETQYF. This chain links TRBV6-1 with TRBJ2-5; D is uncertain. Trimming left V 4 bases short and J 4 bases short, with 4 bases between. This CDR3 is built from 11 residues. CDR1 is MNHNS, CDR2 SASEGT, per germline.

The chain recombines TRBV27 with TRBJ2-1; 15 bases match TRBD2. J was trimmed by 9 bases and V by 2 bases; bases with no gene match: 5. CDR1 is MNHEY and CDR2 is SMNVEV in the germline V gene (reference sequence). This CDR3 is 16 amino acids long. For the CDR3, the DNA is TGTGCCAGCAGTTTAGGACTAGCGGGAGGGGGGGGTGAGCAGTTCTTC. This translates into CASSLGLAGGGGEQFF.

The chain recombines TRBV15 with TRBJ2-3; no clear D gene. The V gene lost 3 bases and the J gene lost 0 bases, with 4 bases spanning the gap. Germline CDR1 and CDR2: LNHNV and YYDKDF (reference sequence). The CDR3 has 13 residues. The chain's CDR3 is CATSRTSTDTQYF. The DNA of the CDR3 is TGTGCCACCAGCAGGACTAGCACAGATACGCAGTATTTT.

The chain is built from TRBV14 and TRBJ2-2, with no clear D. Germline assignment: CDR1 SGHDN and CDR2 FVKESK. This CDR3 spans 14 amino acids. Trimming left V 5 bases short and J 4 bases short, with 11 bases between. The CDR3 sequence is CASSFGGFTGELFF. The DNA of the CDR3 is TGTGCCAGCAGCTTTGGCGGTTTCACCGGGGAGCTGTTTTTT.

This clone has only one observation. The rearrangement uses TRBV27 and TRBJ1-1; 11 bases line up with TRBD1. Germline trimming cut 5 bases from V and 1 base from J; bases unmatched to any gene: 6. The CDR3 has 16 amino acids. Germline CDR1 is MNHEY and CDR2 is SMNVEV (reference sequence). CDR3 nucleotide sequence: TGTGCCAGCAGTCTCTCCGGGACAGGGGGGAACACTGAAGCTTTCTTT. Encoded protein: CASSLSGTGGNTEAFF.

The chain carries TRBV21-1 and TRBJ1-5. TRBV21-1 is a pseudogene locus. The CDR3 is made up of 16 amino acids. CDR3 sequence: CASSKVGGLGRWPQHF. CDR3 bases: TGTGCCAGCAGCAAAGTTGGTGGCCTTGGGAGGTGGCCCCAGCATTTT.

The chain couples TRBV28 to TRBJ2-1, with D possibly matching TRBD2 (5 bases). The CDR3 runs 15 residues. Trimming removed 2 bases from V and 2 bases from J, with 10 bases in between. Germline V gene data show CDR1 as MDHEN and CDR2 as SYDVKM. The CDR3, as DNA: TGTGCCAGCAGTTTAAGGGAGAACACCTACAATGAGCAGTTCTTC. Its translation is CASSLRENTYNEQFF.